This T cell receptor beta chain was obtained from a study of shared clonotypes between healthy human individuals. The test was conducted at deep level. Around 30,000 T cell genomes, or 200 ng DNA, went into the sorted-subset replicate PCRs. Assay used: immunoSEQ multiplex PCR; TCRdb lists only in-frame clones, some missing. The table lists roughly 520,000 clones, approximately 95% of them singletons. Concerning this clone: Its antigen remains unknown.

Germline assignment: CDR1 SGHVS and CDR2 FQNEAQ. V lost 5 bases and J 1 base, leaving 12 bases between the germline ends. This CDR3 region has 15 residues. General study results and limits: Rarefaction exposed incomplete sorted-subset sequencing despite large depth. Limitation of the genetic and exposure-history diversity represented came from the few donors.

V is TRBV7-8 and J is TRBJ1-3; D is undetermined. This clonotype was obtained from a woman aged 25 to 45 in good health. Sequences were obtained from naive CD4+ T cells sorted from blood. The subset denotes: CD45RA+ positively selected. CDR3 loop: CASSPRTDSGNTIYF. Written as DNA, the CDR3 is TGTGCCAGCAGCCCACGGACCGATTCTGGAAACACCATATATTTT.